This T cell receptor (beta chain) is drawn from a study of cytomegalovirus exposure and HLA in healthy donors. Findings of the study overall: According to a later analysis, most TCR beta chains associated with CMV appeared HLA-restricted. Presence/absence analyses assumed roughly uniform sequencing depth across donors, which may not hold. Researchers counted roughly 150 TCR beta chains as cytomegalovirus-associated.

Primers: 60 Vbeta forward and 13 Jbeta reverse. Assay used: immunoSEQ multiplex PCR; TCRdb lists only in-frame clones, some missing. The table for this sample gives some 72,000 clones. This CDR3 spans 14 amino acids. Germline CDR1 is MNHNS and CDR2 is SASEGT. V was pared by 5 bases and J by 0 bases, with 3 bases of the junction left unmatched. A remark on this clone: Its antigen is undetermined.

The chain has TRBV6-1 and TRBJ1-1, with TRBD1 matching over 7 bases. The source of this sequence is a boy between 10 and 17 years old in good health and CMV-seronegative. The sequenced sample consisted of PBMCs. The CDR3 loop is CASSPTGVNTEAFF. DNA of the CDR3: TGTGCCAGCAGTCCAACAGGGGTGAACACTGAAGCTTTCTTT.